This T cell receptor (beta chain) was sequenced in a study of long-term antiretroviral therapy in people with HIV. With survey level as its setting, the immunoSEQ assay was v3.0. The protocol was immunoSEQ multiplex PCR, while the TCRdb copy is restricted to in-frame clones and leaves out a portion. This sample carries roughly 20,000 clones, more than 65% of them seen once, and the ten largest clones take 8.1%. With 5 bases removed from V and 4 bases from J, the gap between germline ends came to 12 bases. Germline CDR1 and CDR2: SGHTA and FQGNSA. The CDR3 consists of 15 residues. V gene TRBV7-2 combines with J gene TRBJ1-6; D is ambiguous. The specimen comprised unsorted PBMCs, sampled at the start of antiretroviral therapy. This TCR came from a man between 50 and 59 years old with HIV. CDR3 nucleotide sequence: TGTGCCAGCAGCCTCTCGGGAGGATATAATTCACCCCTCCACTTT. Protein product: CASSLSGGYNSPLHF.